This TCR beta chain was documented in a study of blood T cell repertoires in COVID-19. Study-wide background: Acute and convalescent COVID-19 specimens originated in the United States, Italy and Spain. T cells, B-cell-depleted T cells, or PBMCs supplied cDNA or gDNA.

How the authors handled the data: From reference gene primer amplification, estimates of nucleated cell counts were derived. Assay: immunoSEQ multiplex PCR; the TCRdb copy retains only in-frame clones and omits some. V, J and clone size are taken as reported in that table, and D and trimming were inferred from the DNA itself. This table has 200,000 or so clones, approximately 90% appearing once. Participants were aged about 18 to 95 years, lived in roughly 25 US areas, and enrolled virtually. The CDR3 is 16 amino acids. Germline V CDR1 and CDR2: SGHVS, FQNEAQ. V gave up 4 bases and J gave up 3 bases, with 16 bases separating them.

The sequence derives from a woman aged 25 to 39 who had recovered from COVID-19. The sequenced sample was PBMCs or T cells enriched from blood (not recorded which). The rearrangement uses TRBV7-8 and TRBJ1-5; D might be TRBD1 (5 bases). The CDR3 loop is CASSSNSGYYNQPQHF. CDR3 sequence (DNA): TGTGCCAGCAGCTCCAACTCAGGGTACTACAATCAGCCCCAGCATTTT. Supplemented by reference TRBV7-8 and TRBJ1-5, the full variable domain reads GAGVSQSPRYKVAKRGQDVALRCDPISGHVSLFWYQQALGQGPEFLTYFQNEAQLDKSGLPSDRFFAERPEGSVSTLKIQRTQQEDSAVYLCASSSNSGYYNQPQHFGDGTRLSIL.